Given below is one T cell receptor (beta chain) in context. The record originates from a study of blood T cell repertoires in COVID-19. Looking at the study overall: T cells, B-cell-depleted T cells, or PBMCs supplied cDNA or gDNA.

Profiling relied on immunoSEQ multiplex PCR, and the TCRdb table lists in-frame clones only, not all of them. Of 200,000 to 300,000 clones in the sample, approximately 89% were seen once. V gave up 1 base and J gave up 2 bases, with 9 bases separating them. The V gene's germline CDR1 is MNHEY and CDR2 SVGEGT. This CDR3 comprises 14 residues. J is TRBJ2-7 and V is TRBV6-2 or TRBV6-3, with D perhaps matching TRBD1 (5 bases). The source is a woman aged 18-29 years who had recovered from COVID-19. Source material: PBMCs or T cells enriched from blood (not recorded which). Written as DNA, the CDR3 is TGTGCCAGCAGTTACTTAGGACAAACCTACGAGCAGTACTTC. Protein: CASSYLGQTYEQYF.